These T cell receptor beta chains were read from a single sample in a study of cytomegalovirus exposure and HLA in healthy donors. TCRdb's table, derived via immunoSEQ multiplex PCR, lists solely in-frame clones and lacks some. The sample lists some 87,000 clones; 78% were seen once. Specimen: PBMCs. The receptors shown here come from a man in his late teens or twenties in good health and CMV-seropositive. CDR3s include the opening cysteine and the closing phenylalanine or tryptophan. The D gene is left open where the match is weak. Clone size is shown for a subset of rows, as once, few, many or a class of expanded clone.

D gene | J gene | V gene | clone size | CDR3 DNA | CDR3 protein
TRBD2 | TRBJ2-1 | TRBV7-9 | NA | TGTGCCAGCAGCCCCTCCGGGACTAGACACTACAATGAGCAGTTCTTC | CASSPSGTRHYNEQFF
NA | TRBJ1-4 | TRBV6-1 | NA | TGTGCCAGCAGTGTTCAGTCCAATGAAAAACTGTTTTTT | CASSVQSNEKLFF
NA | TRBJ1-1 | TRBV10-1 | once | TGCGCCAGCAGTCTCGGGGGGGGCACTGAAGCTTTCTTT | CASSLGGGTEAFF
NA | TRBJ1-1 | TRBV5-6 | NA | TGTGCCAGCAGCTTGGGACAGATTGAAGCTTTCTTT | CASSLGQIEAFF
NA | TRBJ1-2 | TRBV20-1 | NA | TGCAGTGCTAGTATCAGAGGTGGCTACACCTTC | CSASIRGGYTF
TRBD2 | TRBJ2-1 | TRBV5-1 | NA | TGCGCCAGCAGCTTGGCCGTAGCGGGAGGGCCTGGTGAGCAGTTCTTC | CASSLAVAGGPGEQFF
NA | TRBJ2-7 | TRBV5-1 | NA | TGCGCCAGCAGCGTAACTAGTGTAGGGTACGAGCAGTACTTC | CASSVTSVGYEQYF
NA | TRBJ1-1 | TRBV4-1 | NA | TGCGCCAGCAGCCCGCCCCGGTTGAACACTGAAGCTTTCTTT | CASSPPRLNTEAFF
NA | TRBJ2-1 | TRBV4-1 | NA | TGCGCCAGCAGCCAACCGGACTATTCCTACAATGAGCAGTTCTTC | CASSQPDYSYNEQFF
NA | TRBJ2-1 | TRBV7-9 | NA | TGTGCCAGCAGCTTATGGCGGGGATACCCTCACAATGAGCAGTTCTTC | CASSLWRGYPHNEQFF
TRBD2 | TRBJ2-3 | TRBV7-3 | NA | TGTGCCAGCAGCTTGACTAGCGGCACAGATACGCAGTATTTT | CASSLTSGTDTQYF
NA | TRBJ2-2 | TRBV7-8 | NA | TGTGCCAGCAGCTTCGACAGGAGTTACACCGGGGAGCTGTTTTTT | CASSFDRSYTGELFF
NA | TRBJ1-5 | TRBV2 | NA | TGTGCCAGCATGCGACAGGTAGATCTGCCCCAGCATTTT | CASMRQVDLPQHF
TRBD2 | TRBJ2-3 | TRBV6-1 | few | TGTGCCAGCAGTGCGATAGCGGGAGGGACCACAGATACGCAGTATTTT | CASSAIAGGTTDTQYF
NA | TRBJ2-7 | TRBV13 | NA | TGTGCCAGCAGCTTACTCGGCTACGAGCAGTACTTC | CASSLLGYEQYF
TRBD2 | TRBJ2-2 | TRBV29-1 | once | TGCAGCGTTCTAACTAGCGGGAGTCGGTACGGGGAGCTGTTTTTT | CSVLTSGSRYGELFF
NA | TRBJ2-3 | TRBV19 | NA | TGTGCCAGTAGTATCTTTCGCGGCACAGATACGCAGTATTTT | CASSIFRGTDTQYF
NA | TRBJ2-3 | TRBV5-1 | NA | TGCGCCAGCAGCTGGCAGGACTACGATACGCAGTATTTT | CASSWQDYDTQYF
NA | TRBJ1-6 | TRBV10-3 | once | TGTGCCATCAGTGATGGACAGAGCCGTAATTCACCCCTCCACTTT | CAISDGQSRNSPLHF
TRBD2 | TRBJ2-7 | TRBV7-9 | NA | TGTGCCAGCACCCTACTAGCGGGAGCCAGCGAGCAGTACTTC | CASTLLAGASEQYF
TRBD2 | TRBJ2-1 | TRBV4-1 | NA | TGCGCCAGCAGGGGACTAGCGGGAATTGGGAATGAGCAGTTCTTC | CASRGLAGIGNEQFF
NA | TRBJ2-1 | TRBV6-5 | NA | TGTGCCAGCAGTTACGGTAGCGCCCACAATGAGCAGTTCTTC | CASSYGSAHNEQFF
TRBD2 | TRBJ2-7 | TRBV6-1 | NA | TGTGCCAGCAACAAAGATGGACTAGCGGTCTACGAGCAGTACTTC | CASNKDGLAVYEQYF
TRBD2 | TRBJ2-2 | TRBV5-4 | once | TGTGCCAGCAGCTTAACCAGCGGGAGGGCGGACACCGGGGAGCTGTTTTTT | CASSLTSGRADTGELFF
NA | TRBJ2-3 | TRBV9 | NA | TGTGCCAGCAGCGCACGGACTCACAGCGATACGCAGTATTTT | CASSARTHSDTQYF
NA | TRBJ2-7 | TRBV5-6 | NA | TGTGCCAGCAGCTTGGTTGCAGGGGCACGGGAGCAGTACTTC | CASSLVAGAREQYF
NA | TRBJ2-1 | TRBV6-4 | NA | TGTGCCAGCAGTGTAGAGGGCGGCTCCTACAATGAGCAGTTCTTC | CASSVEGGSYNEQFF
NA | TRBJ1-5 | TRBV29-1 | NA | TGCAGCGCCCGGGATAGCAATCAGCCCCAGCATTTT | CSARDSNQPQHF
NA | TRBJ1-5 | TRBV5-4 | NA | TGTGCCAGCAGCATGGGGGGGCCCAGCAATCAGCCCCAGCATTTT | CASSMGGPSNQPQHF
TRBD1 | TRBJ2-3 | TRBV6-6 | NA | TGTGCCTCCCGGGGACAGGGGTACACAGATACGCAGTATTTT | CASRGQGYTDTQYF
NA | TRBJ1-1 | TRBV29-1 | NA | TGCAGCGTGGGACTGGGAAACACTGAAGCTTTCTTT | CSVGLGNTEAFF
NA | TRBJ2-1 | TRBV6-1 | NA | TGTGCCAGCAGTGAAGTAGTTGTGACAGTGAATGAGCAGTTCTTC | CASSEVVVTVNEQFF
TRBD1 | TRBJ1-1 | TRBV10-1 | few | TGCGCCAGCAGTGAGAGAGGGACAGCCGAAGCTTTCTTT | CASSERGTAEAFF
NA | TRBJ2-3 | TRBV6-4 | few | TGTGCCAGCAGTGACTCCCCCGGGACAGATACGCAGTATTTT | CASSDSPGTDTQYF
TRBD2 | TRBJ2-1 | TRBV18 | few | TGTGCCAGCTCACGACAGCGACTAGCGGGAGGCCATGAGCAGTTCTTC | CASSRQRLAGGHEQFF
NA | TRBJ2-7 | TRBV6-5 | NA | TGTGCCAGCAGTTCTCTAGCGAGCTACTACGAGCAGTACTTC | CASSSLASYYEQYF
TRBD1 | TRBJ1-5 | TRBV5-1 | NA | TGCGCCAGCAGCTTAAGACAGGGGGCACAGCCCCAGCATTTT | CASSLRQGAQPQHF
NA | TRBJ1-4 | TRBV5-6 | NA | TGTGCCAGCAGCTTCCGGGGGTCTGAAAAACTGTTTTTT | CASSFRGSEKLFF
TRBD1 | TRBJ1-1 | TRBV7-8 | NA | TGTGCCAGCAGCCCACGCCGGACAGGGCTTCACACTGAAGCTTTCTTT | CASSPRRTGLHTEAFF
TRBD1 | TRBJ2-1 | TRBV29-1 | NA | TGCAGCGTTGAAGAGGTGGACAGGGGACGGGGAGAGCAGTTCTTC | CSVEEVDRGRGEQFF
TRBD1 | TRBJ1-2 | TRBV6-1 | NA | TGTGCCAGCAGTGAACAGGGGGCTGGGGGCTACACCTTC | CASSEQGAGGYTF
TRBD1 | TRBJ1-1 | TRBV29-1 | NA | TGCAGCGCTTTGCGAGGGCAGGGGGCGAAGAACACTGAAGCTTTCTTT | CSALRGQGAKNTEAFF
NA | TRBJ2-7 | TRBV5-6 | NA | TGTGCCAGCAGCTTGTGGAACAGGGTCTACGAGCAGTACTTC | CASSLWNRVYEQYF
TRBD2 | TRBJ2-7 | TRBV7-2 | NA | TGTGCCAGCAGCTCAATAGCGGGAGGGGCCTACGAGCAGTACTTC | CASSSIAGGAYEQYF